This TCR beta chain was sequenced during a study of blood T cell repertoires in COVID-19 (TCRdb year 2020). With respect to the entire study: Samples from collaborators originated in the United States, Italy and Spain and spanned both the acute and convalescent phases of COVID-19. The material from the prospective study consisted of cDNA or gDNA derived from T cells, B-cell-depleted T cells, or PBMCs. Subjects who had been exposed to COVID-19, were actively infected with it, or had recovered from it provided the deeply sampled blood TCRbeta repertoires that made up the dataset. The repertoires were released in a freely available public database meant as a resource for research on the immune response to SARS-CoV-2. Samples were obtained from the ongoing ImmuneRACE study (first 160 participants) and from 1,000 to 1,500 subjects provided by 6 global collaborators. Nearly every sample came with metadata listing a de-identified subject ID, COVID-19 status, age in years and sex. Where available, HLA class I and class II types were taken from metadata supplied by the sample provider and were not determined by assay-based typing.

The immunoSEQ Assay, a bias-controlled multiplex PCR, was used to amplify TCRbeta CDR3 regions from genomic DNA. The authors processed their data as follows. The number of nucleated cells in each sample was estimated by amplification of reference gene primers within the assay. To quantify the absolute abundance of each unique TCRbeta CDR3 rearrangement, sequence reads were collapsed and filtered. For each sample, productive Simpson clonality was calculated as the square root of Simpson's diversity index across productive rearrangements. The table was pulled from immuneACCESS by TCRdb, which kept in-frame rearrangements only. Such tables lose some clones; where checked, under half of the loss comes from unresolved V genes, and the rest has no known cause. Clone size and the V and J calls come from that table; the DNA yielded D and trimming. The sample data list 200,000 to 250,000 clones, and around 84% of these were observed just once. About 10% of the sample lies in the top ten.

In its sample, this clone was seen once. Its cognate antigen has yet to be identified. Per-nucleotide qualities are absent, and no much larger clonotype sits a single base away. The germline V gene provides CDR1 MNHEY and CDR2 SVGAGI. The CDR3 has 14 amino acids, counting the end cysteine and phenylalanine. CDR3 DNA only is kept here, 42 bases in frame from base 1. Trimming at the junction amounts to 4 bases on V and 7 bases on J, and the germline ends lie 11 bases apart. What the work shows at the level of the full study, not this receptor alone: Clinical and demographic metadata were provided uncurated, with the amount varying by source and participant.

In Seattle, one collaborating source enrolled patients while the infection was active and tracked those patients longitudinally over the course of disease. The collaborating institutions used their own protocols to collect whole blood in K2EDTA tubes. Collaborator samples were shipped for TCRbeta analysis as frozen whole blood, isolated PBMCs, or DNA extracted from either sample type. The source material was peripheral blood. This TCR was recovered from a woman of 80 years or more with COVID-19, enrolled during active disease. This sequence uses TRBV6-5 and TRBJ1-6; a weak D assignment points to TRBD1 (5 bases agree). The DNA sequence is TGTGCCAGCAGTTTGGACAAATCAAATTCACCCCTCCACTTT. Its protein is CASSLDKSNSPLHF.